This T cell receptor (beta chain) was obtained from a study of blood T cells in healthy people across ages. CDR1 and CDR2 from the germline V gene are SGHVS and FNYEAQ. This CDR3 is built from 16 residues. Trimming removed 0 bases at V and 2 bases at J, with 12 bases between. A second PCR of about 7 to 11 cycles used a sample-barcoded 5' primer and a J-beta primer mix. TCRdb recomputed calls from the 5' RACE reads with MiXCR, one row per CDR3 protein. This sample yields about 720,000 distinct CDR3 sequences, of which 20% to 25% are seen a single time; around a fifth belongs to the top ten. This chain connects TRBV7-6 to TRBJ2-3; D unclear. The clonotype was recovered from a man aged 65 to 85 in good health. Sequencing was carried out using blood. CDR3 DNA sequence: TGTGCCAGCAGCTTAGCGGAGAGACTGGCCACAGATACGCAGTATTTT. Its translation is CASSLAERLATDTQYF.